This TCR beta chain came from a study of shared clonotypes between healthy human individuals. The study's findings and limits: Between a handful of donors, naive CD4 clonotypes were shared at a level of roughly 5.5%.

This clone was detected only once. Its antigen is currently unknown. The CDR3 runs 13 residues. The germline V gene has CDR1 SQVTM and CDR2 ANQGSEA. Trimming shortened V by 4 bases and J by 4 bases, and 14 bases separated the two germline ends. Each PCR replicate from the sorted subsets contained 200 to 250 ng DNA, which is tens of thousands of T cell genomes. The repertoire was sequenced with immunoSEQ multiplex PCR; TCRdb's copy has only in-frame clones and lacks some. Among under 2.5 million clones listed, about 90% were seen once. The chain links TRBV29-1 to TRBJ2-7, with D possibly being TRBD2 (6 bases). This receptor was identified in a man between 18 and 35 years old in good health. Some clones in this sample may be carry-over from other donors' samples. The sample was naive CD4+ T cells from PBMCs. Noted subset: CD45RA+ positively selected. The chain's CDR3 is CSVVLAPAYEQYF. In nucleotides, the CDR3 is TGCAGCGTTGTTCTAGCGCCTGCGTACGAGCAGTACTTC.